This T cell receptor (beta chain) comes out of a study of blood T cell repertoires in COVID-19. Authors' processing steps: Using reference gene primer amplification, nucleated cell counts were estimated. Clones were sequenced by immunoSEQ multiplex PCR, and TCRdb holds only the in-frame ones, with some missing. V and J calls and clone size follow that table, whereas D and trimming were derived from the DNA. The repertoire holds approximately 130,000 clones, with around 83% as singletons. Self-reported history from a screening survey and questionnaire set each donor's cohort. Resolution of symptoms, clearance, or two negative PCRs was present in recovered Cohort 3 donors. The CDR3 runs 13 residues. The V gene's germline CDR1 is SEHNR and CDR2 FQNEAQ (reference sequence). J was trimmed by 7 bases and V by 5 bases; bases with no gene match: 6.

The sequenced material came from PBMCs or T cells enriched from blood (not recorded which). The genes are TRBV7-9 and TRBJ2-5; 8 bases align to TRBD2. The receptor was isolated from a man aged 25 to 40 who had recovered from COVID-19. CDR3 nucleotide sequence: TGTGCCAGCAGCCCGGGGGGGCTTAGGACCCAGTACTTC. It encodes CASSPGGLRTQYF.